Below are 28 T cell receptor beta chains sequenced from a single sample in a study of blood T cell repertoires in COVID-19 (dated by TCRdb to 2018 to 2020). Library construction relied on the immunoSEQ multiplex PCR assay. TCRdb carries this immuneACCESS record with in-frame sequences only. Its versions omit some clonotypes, under half of them owing to an unresolved V gene in the studies checked, with the rest unexplained. Counted in this sample were about 250,000 clones; 65% to 85% of them appeared once. The leading ten clones occupy roughly 4% of the sample. The sequencing input was peripheral blood. The receptors were sampled from a woman aged 35 to 49 with active or convalescent COVID-19.

Concerning this clone: The same CDR3 arises from other DNA sequences in this sample as well. The rearrangement uses TRBV28 and TRBJ1-4, with D possibly being TRBD1 (5 bases). Trimming left V 3 bases short and J 8 bases short, with 10 bases between. The CDR3 length is 13 residues. The V gene's germline CDR1 is MDHEN and CDR2 SYDVKM. The CDR3 sequence: CASSLGGSEKLFF. CDR3 in DNA: TGTGCCAGCAGTTTGGGGGGTTCCGAAAAACTGTTTTTT.

CDR3: CASSLRVGTEAFF. The CDR3, as DNA: TGTGCCAGTAGTCTCAGGGTTGGCACTGAAGCTTTCTTT. The V and J genes are TRBV19 and TRBJ1-1; a possible D gene is TRBD1 (5 bases). V lost 5 bases and J lost 4, with 11 bases in between. This CDR3 is 13 amino acids long. Germline V lookup: CDR1 LNHDA, CDR2 SQIVND (reference sequence).

CDR3 protein: CASSNYRDRGNEQYF. DNA for the CDR3: TGTGCCAGTAGTAACTACCGGGACAGGGGCAACGAGCAGTACTTC. V is TRBV19 and J is TRBJ2-7, with 10 bases matching TRBD1. Trimming cost V 4 bases and J 5 bases; bases outside gene matches: 8. CDR3 length: 15 residues. Germline CDR1 is LNHDA and CDR2 is SQIVND (reference sequence).

The rearrangement uses TRBV10-3 and TRBJ1-2, with D possibly TRBD1 on 6 matching bases. The germline gives CDR1 ENHRY, CDR2 SYGVKD. The CDR3 runs to 12 residues. V lost 7 bases, J lost 6 bases, and 12 bases lay in between. CDR3 in amino acids: CAITQGSDGYTF. CDR3 DNA sequence: TGTGCCATCACCCAGGGGTCTGATGGCTACACCTTC.

This clone was seen only once. This sequence joins TRBV11-3 and TRBJ2-7; TRBD1 might be the D (6 bases). This CDR3 contains 13 residues. Germline CDR1 SGHNT, CDR2 YENEEA. V lost 0 bases to trimming and J lost 5 bases, with 8 bases between them. The CDR3 spells CASSLEEGDEQYF. For the CDR3, the DNA is TGTGCCAGCAGCTTAGAAGAGGGGGACGAGCAGTACTTC. The complete variable domain, with remaining parts taken from reference TRBV11-3 and TRBJ2-7, reads EAGVVQSPRYKIIEKKQPVAFWCNPISGHNTLYWYLQNLGQGPELLIRYENEEAVDDSQLPKDRFSAERLKGVDSTLKIQPAELGDSAVYLCASSLEEGDEQYFGPGTRLTVT.

V and J are TRBV7-9 and TRBJ1-2; 7 positions agree with TRBD1. The CDR3 spans 15 residues. V lost 1 base and J lost 8; bases outside the gene matches: 10. The germline CDR1 and CDR2 sequences are SEHNR and FQNEAQ (reference sequence). The CDR3 region is CASSLEGAPSRGYTF. As DNA, the CDR3 is TGTGCCAGCAGCTTAGAGGGGGCCCCATCGAGGGGCTACACCTTC. Full variable domain (rest looked up from reference TRBV7-9 and TRBJ1-2): DTGVSQNPRHKITKRGQNVTFRCDPISEHNRLYWYRQTLGQGPEFLTYFQNEAQLEKSRLLSDRFSAERPKGSFSTLEIQRTEQGDSAMYLCASSLEGAPSRGYTFGSGTRLTVV.

The chain employs TRBV30 and TRBJ1-4; TRBD1 matches at 9 bases. CDR1 is GTSNPN, CDR2 SVGIG, per germline (reference sequence). V gave up 3 bases and J gave up 8 bases; unmatched junction bases: 10. The CDR3 is made up of 15 amino acids. The DNA for the CDR3 is TGTGCCTGGAGCGATACCGGGACAGGGTACGAAAAACTGTTTTTT. Encoded protein: CAWSDTGTGYEKLFF.

The chain employs TRBV29-1 and TRBJ2-5, with D possibly TRBD2 on 5 matching bases. Between the trimmed V and J ends, which lost 5 bases and 4 bases, there was a span of 23 bases. The CDR3 runs to 16 residues. Germline V gene data show CDR1 as SQVTM and CDR2 as ANQGSEA. The chain's CDR3 is CSVNYGSGSLGETQYF. The CDR3 DNA follows: TGCAGCGTTAACTACGGCTCGGGAAGTCTGGGAGAGACCCAGTACTTC.

The chain joins TRBV11-2 to TRBJ2-3; D not certain. There are 12 residues in the CDR3. V gave up 5 bases and J gave up 2 bases, with 5 bases separating them. Germline V CDR1 and CDR2: SGHAT, FQNNGV. The CDR3, as DNA: TGTGCCAGCAGCCCCTCCACAGATACGCAGTATTTT. Protein sequence: CASSPSTDTQYF.

The rearrangement joins TRBV28 to TRBJ1-1, with D unresolved. The CDR3 totals 12 residues. CDR1 MDHEN and CDR2 SYDVKM come from the germline V gene. Trimming left V 5 bases short and J 6 bases short, with 10 bases between. DNA for the CDR3: TGTGCCAGCAGTCCCCCCAGGTCTGAAGCTTTCTTT. Protein sequence: CASSPPRSEAFF.

This chain joins TRBV19 and TRBJ2-7; 9 bases agree with TRBD1. The CDR3 spans 16 residues. The junction had 15 bases not matched to a gene; V was cut back by 7 bases and J by 5 bases. Germline-derived CDR1 and CDR2 are LNHDA and SQIVND (reference sequence). The CDR3 sequence is CASIPGTGTGFHEQYF. As DNA, the CDR3 is TGTGCCAGTATCCCGGGCACGGGGACAGGGTTTCACGAGCAGTACTTC.

The chain couples TRBV5-4 to TRBJ1-1; D is unresolved. Trimming removed 5 bases at V and 4 bases at J, with 12 bases between. The CDR3 extends over 13 amino acids. Germline assignment: CDR1 SGHNT and CDR2 YYREEE (reference sequence). CDR3 amino acids: CASRRVESTEAFF. The CDR3, as DNA: TGTGCCAGCAGGAGGGTTGAGAGCACTGAAGCTTTCTTT.

This clone was seen once. J is TRBJ1-4 and V is TRBV5-4; 8 nucleotides agree with TRBD1. There are 13 residues in the CDR3. V lost 5 bases to trimming and J lost 11 bases; unmatched junction nucleotides: 8. The germline V gene encodes CDR1 SGHNT and CDR2 YYREEE (reference sequence). CDR3 nucleotides: TGTGCCAGCAGTTCGACAGGGGTGGGGAAACTGTTTTTT. Its protein product is CASSSTGVGKLFF.

The J gene is TRBJ2-2, the V gene TRBV4-1; D is unclear. V lost 2 bases, J lost 1 base, and 8 bases lay in between. CDR3 length: 15 amino acids. The V gene's germline CDR1 is MGHRA and CDR2 YSYEKL. The CDR3 DNA reads as TGCGCCAGCAGCCAATGGTCAGGGAACACCGGGGAGCTGTTTTTT. It yields the protein CASSQWSGNTGELFF.

The genes are TRBV3-1 (or the pseudogene TRBV3-2) and TRBJ1-3, with D perhaps TRBD1 (5 bases). V lost 4 bases to trimming and J lost 3 bases, with 10 bases between them. Germline lookup yields CDR1 LGHDT and CDR2 YNNKEL (reference sequence). The CDR3 covers 14 residues. The CDR3 DNA sequence: TGTGCCAGCAGCCCCGGGACTGATGGAAACACCATATATTTT. This codes for CASSPGTDGNTIYF.

This chain links TRBV5-1 with TRBJ1-5; the match to TRBD1 covers 9 bases. CDR1 SGHRS and CDR2 YFSETQ come from the germline V gene. Losses at the gene ends were 3 bases for V and 7 bases for J; bases not matched to a gene: 5. This CDR3 region has 14 residues. For the CDR3, the DNA is TGCGCCAGCAGCTCCCGACAGGGGGGCCAGCCCCAGCATTTT. It is translated as CASSSRQGGQPQHF.

V gene TRBV29-1 combines with J gene TRBJ1-1; tentative D call: TRBD1 (5 bases). The CDR3 covers 14 residues. Germline V gene lookup returns CDR1 SQVTM and CDR2 ANQGSEA. Trimming stripped 7 bases from V and 0 bases from J, with 15 bases between. The DNA of the CDR3 is TGCAGCGCCTCCTCCCAGGGCTTGAACACTGAAGCTTTCTTT. This translates into CSASSQGLNTEAFF.

The chain links TRBV18 to TRBJ2-3; D possibly corresponds to TRBD2 (5 bases). The CDR3 is made up of 16 amino acids. Trimming removed 0 bases at V and 4 bases at J, with 14 bases between. The germline V gene has CDR1 KGHSH and CDR2 LQKENI. The CDR3: CASSPPPSLFADTQYF. The CDR3 bases are TGTGCCAGCTCACCACCTCCTAGCTTATTCGCAGATACGCAGTATTTT. Full variable domain (rest looked up from reference TRBV18 and TRBJ2-3): NAGVMQNPRHLVRRRGQEARLRCSPMKGHSHVYWYRQLPEEGLKFMVYLQKENIIDESGMPKERFSAEFPKEGPSILRIQQVVRGDSAAYFCASSPPPSLFADTQYFGPGTRLTVL.

The V call is TRBV29-1, the J call TRBJ1-1; 8 bases map to TRBD1. Unmatched junction bases numbered 10, after V lost 7 bases and J lost 3 bases. Per germline, CDR1 SQVTM and CDR2 ANQGSEA. This CDR3 has 14 residues. The CDR3 loop is CSGITGGWDTEAFF. The DNA for the CDR3 is TGCAGCGGGATCACAGGGGGATGGGACACTGAAGCTTTCTTT.

This clone was detected only a few times. The chain carries TRBV7-2 and TRBJ1-3; D gene unclear. V was trimmed by 1 base and J by 0 bases, leaving 7 bases between them. The CDR3 extends over 15 amino acids. From germline, CDR1 is SGHTA and CDR2 FQGNSA. CDR3 DNA sequence: TGTGCCAGCAGCTTAGTGGCGGGCTCTGGAAACACCATATATTTT. As protein: CASSLVAGSGNTIYF. Full variable domain (remainder filled in from reference TRBV7-2 and TRBJ1-3): GAGVSQSPSNKVTEKGKDVELRCDPISGHTALYWYRQSLGQGLEFLIYFQGNSAPDKSGLPSDRFSAERTGGSVSTLTIQRTQQEDSAVYLCASSLVAGSGNTIYFGEGSWLTVV.

Remarks on this clone: Other DNA sequences of this sample code for an identical CDR3. The rearrangement uses TRBV6-5 and TRBJ1-1; D perhaps matches TRBD1 (5 bases). V dropped 0 bases and J dropped 1 base, with 9 bases sitting between them. The CDR3 loop spans 15 amino acids. Germline values: CDR1 MNHEY, CDR2 SVGAGI. The CDR3 DNA follows: TGTGCCAGCAGTTACTCTTCCGGACAGAACACTGAAGCTTTCTTT. This encodes CASSYSSGQNTEAFF.

The V gene is TRBV5-6, the J gene TRBJ1-5, with a tentative D call TRBD1 (5 bases). Trimming shortened V by 4 bases and J by 1 base, and 12 bases separated the two germline ends. This CDR3 region has 15 residues. Germline CDR1 is SGHDT and CDR2 is YYEEEE. CDR3 DNA sequence: TGTGCCAGCAGCGGGAGGGGAGGGAGCAATCAGCCCCAGCATTTT. Translating gives CASSGRGGSNQPQHF.

This clone appeared a single time. J is TRBJ2-2 and V is TRBV5-1; 8 bases line up with TRBD2. Losses at the gene ends were 3 bases for V and 5 bases for J; bases not matched to a gene: 12. The CDR3 runs to 17 residues. CDR1 and CDR2 (germline): SGHRS, YFSETQ. The CDR3 nucleotides are TGCGCCAGCAGCTCCGTATCGGGGGGGCCTGTAACCGGGGAGCTGTTTTTT. Translated, it gives CASSSVSGGPVTGELFF.

The sample holds many counts of this clone. The DNA of the CDR3 is TGTGCCAGCAGCCCGAGGACTAGCGGGGGGGATGAAGATACGCAGTATTTT. It encodes CASSPRTSGGDEDTQYF. V gene TRBV7-9 combines with J gene TRBJ2-3; 15 bases are a match to TRBD2. The CDR3 extends over 17 amino acids. The germline CDR1 and CDR2 sequences are SEHNR and FQNEAQ (reference sequence). The V gene end was trimmed by 5 bases and the J gene end by 5 bases; junction bases not matched to a gene: 8.

This sequence joins TRBV28 and TRBJ2-6; no firm D call. In germline, CDR1 is MDHEN, CDR2 SYDVKM. The CDR3 contains 18 residues. Trimming pared 2 bases from V and 0 bases from J, leaving 14 bases between. The chain's CDR3 is CASSLGSRLISGANVLTF. CDR3 sequence (DNA): TGTGCCAGCAGTTTAGGTTCGCGGCTTATCTCTGGGGCCAACGTCCTGACTTTC. The complete variable domain, with remaining parts taken from reference TRBV28 and TRBJ2-6, reads DVKVTQSSRYLVKRTGEKVFLECVQDMDHENMFWYRQDPGLGLRLIYFSYDVKMKEKGDIPEGYSVSREKKERFSLILESASTNQTSMYLCASSLGSRLISGANVLTFGAGSRLTVL.

This chain links TRBV5-5 with TRBJ1-1, with 8 positions matching TRBD1. Germline CDR1 SGHKS, CDR2 YYEKEE (reference sequence). With 3 bases clipped from V and 3 bases from J, the junction kept 7 bases outside the gene matches. The CDR3 has 15 residues. CDR3 bases: TGTGCCAGCAGCTCTAGGACAGGGATGGACACTGAAGCTTTCTTT. Protein sequence: CASSSRTGMDTEAFF. Full variable domain (rest looked up from reference TRBV5-5 and TRBJ1-1): DAGVTQSPTHLIKTRGQQVTLRCSPISGHKSVSWYQQVLGQGPQFIFQYYEKEERGRGNFPDRFSARQFPNYSSELNVNALLLGDSALYLCASSSRTGMDTEAFFGQGTRLTVV.

The chain carries TRBV30 and TRBJ2-1; TRBD2 agrees at 8 bases. The CDR3 sequence is 15 residues long. V trimming: 0 bases; J trimming: 4 bases; junction bases outside the gene matches: 5. Per germline, CDR1 GTSNPN and CDR2 SVGIG (reference sequence). The DNA of the CDR3 is TGTGCCTGGAGTGTACCGGCGGGGGGTTACAATGAGCAGTTCTTC. Its translation: CAWSVPAGGYNEQFF.

This clone was counted once. The CDR3 nucleotides read TGTGCCAGCAGCCGACATTCTGACACCGGGGAGCTGTTTTTT. It encodes CASSRHSDTGELFF. The chain has TRBV3-1 (or the pseudogene TRBV3-2) and TRBJ2-2; D unresolved. Trimming removed 4 bases at V and 3 bases at J, with 9 bases between. The CDR3 length is 14 residues. The germline V gene has CDR1 LGHDT and CDR2 YNNKEL (reference sequence).